Sequencing of this T cell receptor (beta chain) was carried out in a study of T cell repertoires in cytomegalovirus infection. Study summary: It was recently identified HLA-C-restricted and well-studied HLA-B-restricted CMV epitopes that the study used. From public TCR beta signatures came an indication of both CMV infection and matching HLA type. The study's findings and limits: Cumulative frequency (of public TCR beta family members) identified carriers of CMV plus the relevant HLA.

In TCRdb, the reads were re-called with MiXCR into one record per CDR3 protein. Found here are approximately 1,000,000 distinct CDR3 sequences, approximately 30% of them singletons; the top ten hold roughly 12%. As concerns this clonotype: Antigen unknown.

Germline V lookup: CDR1 MNHGY, CDR2 SAAAGT. The CDR3 runs 13 residues. Trimming took 6 bases from V and 3 from J, leaving 9 bases between them. The source material was cultured CD8+ T cells from PBMCs, sampled from culture after CMV antigen stimulation. The sequence derives from a human donor in good health (CMV status not recorded). Some clones in this sample may be carry-over from other donors' samples. This chain uses TRBV6-8 with TRBJ1-5; TRBD1 is a possible D gene (6 bases). The CDR3 region is CASRTGFNQPQHF. The CDR3 DNA follows: TGTGCCAGCAGGACAGGTTTCAATCAGCCCCAGCATTTT.